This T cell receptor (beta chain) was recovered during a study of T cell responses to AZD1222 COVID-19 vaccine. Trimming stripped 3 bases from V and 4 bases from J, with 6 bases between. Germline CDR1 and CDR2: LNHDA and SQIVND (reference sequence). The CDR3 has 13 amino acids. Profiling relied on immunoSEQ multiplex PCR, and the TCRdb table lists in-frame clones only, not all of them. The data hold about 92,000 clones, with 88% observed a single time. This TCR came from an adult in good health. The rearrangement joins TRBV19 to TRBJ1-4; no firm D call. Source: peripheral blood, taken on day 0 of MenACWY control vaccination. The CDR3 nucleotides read TGTGCCAGTAGTATTGGGATTAATGAAAAACTGTTTTTT. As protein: CASSIGINEKLFF.